This entry lists 3 T cell receptor beta chains sequenced from one sample in a study of T cell changes during pregnancy in multiple sclerosis. The table came from immunoSEQ multiplex PCR; TCRdb's copy has only in-frame clones and leaves some out. The repertoire consists of over 70,000 clones, with around 92% occurring once and the leading ten covering 2.8%. Sequences were derived from peripheral blood, sampled in the third trimester of pregnancy. The receptor set was obtained from a female donor in good health, enrolled as a control in a pregnancy study.

The genes are TRBV5-1 and TRBJ2-7, with D possibly matching TRBD1 (5 bases). The germline V gene encodes CDR1 SGHRS and CDR2 YFSETQ. This CDR3 spans 16 amino acids. Trimming stripped 4 bases from V and 0 bases from J, with 17 bases between. This CDR3 is CASSPSPTGSSYEQYF. For the CDR3, the DNA is TGCGCCAGCAGCCCGTCCCCCACAGGTAGCTCCTACGAGCAGTACTTC.

In this sample, this clone turned up a few times. The genes are TRBV19 and TRBJ2-5, with a possible D match to TRBD1 (5 bases). Germline-derived CDR1 and CDR2 are LNHDA and SQIVND (reference sequence). With 1 base removed from V and 2 bases from J, the gap between germline ends came to 8 bases. The CDR3 spans 14 residues. DNA for the CDR3: TGTGCCAGTAGTATAGGGACAAGACAAGAGACCCAGTACTTC. It codes for CASSIGTRQETQYF.

This chain connects TRBV7-3 to TRBJ2-2; 13 nucleotides line up with TRBD2. Trimming took 5 bases from V and 6 from J; bases not matched to a gene: 6. CDR3 length: 16 amino acids. Germline CDR1 SGHTA, CDR2 FQGTGA. The CDR3 loop is CASSPTGLAGAGELFF. CDR3 nucleotide sequence: TGTGCCAGCAGCCCCACCGGACTAGCGGGAGCCGGGGAGCTGTTTTTT.